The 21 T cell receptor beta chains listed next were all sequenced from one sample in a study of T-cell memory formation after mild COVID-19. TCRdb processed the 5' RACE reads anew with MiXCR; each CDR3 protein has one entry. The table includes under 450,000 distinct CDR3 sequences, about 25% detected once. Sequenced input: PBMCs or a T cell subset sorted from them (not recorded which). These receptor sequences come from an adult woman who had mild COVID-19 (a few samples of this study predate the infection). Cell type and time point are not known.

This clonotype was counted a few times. CDR3 sequence (DNA): TGTGCCACCAGTGATTTTGGGTTGAATGGCTACACCTTC. Encoded protein: CATSDFGLNGYTF. The rearrangement uses TRBV24-1 and TRBJ1-2; D unclear. The CDR3 extends over 13 amino acids. Germline V CDR1 and CDR2: KGHDR, SFDVKD. Trimming removed 1 base at V and 6 bases at J, with 8 bases between.

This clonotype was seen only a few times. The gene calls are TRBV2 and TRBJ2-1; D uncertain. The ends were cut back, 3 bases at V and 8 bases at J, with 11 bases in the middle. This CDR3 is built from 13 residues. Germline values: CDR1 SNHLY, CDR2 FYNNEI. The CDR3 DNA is TGTGCCAGCAGTGACGACTGGCTATATGAGCAGTTCTTC. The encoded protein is CASSDDWLYEQFF.

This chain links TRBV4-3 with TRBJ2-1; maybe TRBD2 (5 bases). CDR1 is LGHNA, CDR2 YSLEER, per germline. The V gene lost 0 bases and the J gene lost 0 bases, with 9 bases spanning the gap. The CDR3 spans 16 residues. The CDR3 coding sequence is TGCGCCAGCAGCCAAGAGGAGGATAGCTCCTACAATGAGCAGTTCTTC. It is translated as CASSQEEDSSYNEQFF.

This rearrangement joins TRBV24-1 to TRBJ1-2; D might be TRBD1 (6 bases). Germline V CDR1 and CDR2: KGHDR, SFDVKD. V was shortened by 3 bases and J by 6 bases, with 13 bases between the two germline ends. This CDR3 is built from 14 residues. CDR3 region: CATSDHRVSNGYTF. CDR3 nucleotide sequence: TGTGCCACCAGTGATCACAGGGTCTCTAATGGCTACACCTTC.

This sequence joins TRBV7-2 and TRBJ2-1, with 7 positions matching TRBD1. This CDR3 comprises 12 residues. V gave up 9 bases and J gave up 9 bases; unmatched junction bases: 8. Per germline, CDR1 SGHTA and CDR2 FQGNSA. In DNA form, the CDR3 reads TGTGCCAGTCCGACAGGGAGAGGTGAGCAGTTCTTC. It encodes CASPTGRGEQFF. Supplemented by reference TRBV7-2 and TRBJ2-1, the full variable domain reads GAGVSQSPSNKVTEKGKDVELRCDPISGHTALYWYRQSLGQGLEFLIYFQGNSAPDKSGLPSDRFSAERTGGSVSTLTIQRTQQEDSAVYLCASPTGRGEQFFGPGTRLTVL.

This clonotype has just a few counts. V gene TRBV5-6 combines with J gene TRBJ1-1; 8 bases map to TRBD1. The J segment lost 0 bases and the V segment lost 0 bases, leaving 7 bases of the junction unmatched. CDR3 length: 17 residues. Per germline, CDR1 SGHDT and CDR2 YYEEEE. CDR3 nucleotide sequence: TGTGCCAGCAGCTTGGGTACAGGGGGGTTCCTGAACACTGAAGCTTTCTTT. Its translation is CASSLGTGGFLNTEAFF. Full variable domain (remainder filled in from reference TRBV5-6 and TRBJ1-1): DAGVTQSPTHLIKTRGQQVTLRCSPKSGHDTVSWYQQALGQGPQFIFQYYEEEERQRGNFPDRFSGHQFPNYSSELNVNALLLGDSALYLCASSLGTGGFLNTEAFFGQGTRLTVV.

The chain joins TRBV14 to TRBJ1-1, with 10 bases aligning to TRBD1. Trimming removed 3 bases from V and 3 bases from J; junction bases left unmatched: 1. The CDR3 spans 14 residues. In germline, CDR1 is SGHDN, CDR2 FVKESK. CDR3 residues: CASSQGTGDTEAFF. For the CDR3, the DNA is TGTGCCAGCAGCCAGGGGACAGGGGACACTGAAGCTTTCTTT.

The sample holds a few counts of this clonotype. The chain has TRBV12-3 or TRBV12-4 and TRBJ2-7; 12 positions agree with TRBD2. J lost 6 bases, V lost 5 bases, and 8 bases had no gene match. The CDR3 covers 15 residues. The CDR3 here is CASSRSGLAGPEQYF. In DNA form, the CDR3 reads TGTGCCAGCAGTCGTAGTGGACTAGCGGGACCCGAGCAGTACTTC.

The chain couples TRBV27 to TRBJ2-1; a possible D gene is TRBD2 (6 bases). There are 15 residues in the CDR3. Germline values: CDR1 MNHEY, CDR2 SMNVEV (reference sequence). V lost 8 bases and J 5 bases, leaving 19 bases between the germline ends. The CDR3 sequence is CASSLEGLYDNEQFF. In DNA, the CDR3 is TGTGCCAGCTCCCTGGAGGGGCTCTACGACAATGAGCAGTTCTTC.

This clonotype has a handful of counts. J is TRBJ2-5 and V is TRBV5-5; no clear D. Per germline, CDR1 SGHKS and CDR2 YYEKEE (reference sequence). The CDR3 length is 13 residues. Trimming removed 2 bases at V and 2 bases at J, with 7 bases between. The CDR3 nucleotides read TGTGCCAGCAGCTTTGTACGGCAAGAGACCCAGTACTTC. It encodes CASSFVRQETQYF.

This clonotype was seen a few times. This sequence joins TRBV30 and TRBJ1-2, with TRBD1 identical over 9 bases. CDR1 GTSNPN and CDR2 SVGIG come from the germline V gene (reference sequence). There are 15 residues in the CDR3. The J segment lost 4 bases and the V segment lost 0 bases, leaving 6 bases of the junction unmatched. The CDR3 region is CAWSVPDRGGYGYTF. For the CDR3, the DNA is TGTGCCTGGAGTGTACCCGACAGGGGGGGCTATGGCTACACCTTC.

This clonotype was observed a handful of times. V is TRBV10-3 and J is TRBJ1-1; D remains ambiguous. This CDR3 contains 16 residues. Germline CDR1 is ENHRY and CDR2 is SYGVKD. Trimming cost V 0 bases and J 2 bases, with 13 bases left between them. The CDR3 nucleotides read TGTGCCATCAGTGAGTCTGTTGGCAAGGGTAACACTGAAGCTTTCTTT. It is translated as CAISESVGKGNTEAFF.

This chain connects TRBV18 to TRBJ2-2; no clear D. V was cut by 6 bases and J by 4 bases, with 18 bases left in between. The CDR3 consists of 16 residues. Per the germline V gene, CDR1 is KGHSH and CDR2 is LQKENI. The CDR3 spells CASSTKLKGGTGELFF. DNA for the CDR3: TGTGCCAGCTCGACCAAGTTGAAGGGTGGCACCGGGGAGCTGTTTTTT.

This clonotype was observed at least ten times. CDR3 nucleotides: TGCGCCAGCAGCTTGGTGGAGGGCCGCCACGAGCAGTACTTC. It codes for CASSLVEGRHEQYF. This rearrangement joins TRBV5-1 to TRBJ2-7; TRBD2 might be the D (6 bases). V shed 0 bases and J shed 5 bases, with 12 bases lying between them. The CDR3 is made up of 14 amino acids. The germline CDR1 and CDR2 sequences are SGHRS and YFSETQ.

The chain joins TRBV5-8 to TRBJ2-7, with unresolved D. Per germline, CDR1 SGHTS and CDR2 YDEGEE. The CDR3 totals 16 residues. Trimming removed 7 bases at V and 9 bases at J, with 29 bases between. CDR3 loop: CASPLGALNPYGTQYF. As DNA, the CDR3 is TGTGCCAGCCCCCTCGGCGCCCTGAACCCATACGGAACGCAGTACTTC.

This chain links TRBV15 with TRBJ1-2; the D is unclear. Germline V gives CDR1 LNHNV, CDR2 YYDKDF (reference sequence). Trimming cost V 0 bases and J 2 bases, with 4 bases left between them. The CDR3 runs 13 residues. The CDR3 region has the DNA TGTGCCACCAGCAGAGACACCAACTATGGCTACACCTTC. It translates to CATSRDTNYGYTF.

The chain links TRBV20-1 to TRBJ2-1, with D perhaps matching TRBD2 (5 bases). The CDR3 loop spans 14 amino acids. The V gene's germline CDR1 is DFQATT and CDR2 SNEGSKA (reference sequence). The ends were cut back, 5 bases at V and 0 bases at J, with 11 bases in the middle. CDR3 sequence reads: CSAPGIRSYNEQFF. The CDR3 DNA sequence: TGCAGTGCTCCCGGGATTCGCTCCTACAATGAGCAGTTCTTC.

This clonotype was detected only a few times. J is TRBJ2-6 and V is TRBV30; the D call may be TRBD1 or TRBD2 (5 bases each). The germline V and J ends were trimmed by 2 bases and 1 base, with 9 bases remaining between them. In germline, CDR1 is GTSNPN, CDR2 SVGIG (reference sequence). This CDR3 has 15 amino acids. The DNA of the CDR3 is TGTGCCTGGAGTTTGGGACCGTCTGGGGCCAACGTCCTGACTTTC. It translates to CAWSLGPSGANVLTF.

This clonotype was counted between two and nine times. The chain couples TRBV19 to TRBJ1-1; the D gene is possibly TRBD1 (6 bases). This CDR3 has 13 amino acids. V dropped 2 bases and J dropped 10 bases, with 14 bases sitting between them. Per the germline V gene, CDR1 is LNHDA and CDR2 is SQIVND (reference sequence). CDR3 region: CASSIQGKGIAFF. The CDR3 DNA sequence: TGTGCCAGTAGTATACAGGGGAAGGGTATAGCTTTCTTT.

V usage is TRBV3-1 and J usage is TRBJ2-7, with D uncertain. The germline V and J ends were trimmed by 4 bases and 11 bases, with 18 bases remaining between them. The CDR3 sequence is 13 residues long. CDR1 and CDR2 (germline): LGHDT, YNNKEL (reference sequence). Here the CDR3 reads CASSPNLAAAKYF. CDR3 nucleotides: TGTGCCAGCAGCCCTAACCTGGCCGCGGCGAAGTACTTC.

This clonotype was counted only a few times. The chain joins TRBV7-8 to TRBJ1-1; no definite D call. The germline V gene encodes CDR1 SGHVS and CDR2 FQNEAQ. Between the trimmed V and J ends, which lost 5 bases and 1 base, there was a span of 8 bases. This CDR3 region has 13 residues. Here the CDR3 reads CASSGGSNTEAFF. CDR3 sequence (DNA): TGTGCCAGCAGCGGAGGATCGAACACTGAAGCTTTCTTT.